This T cell receptor (beta chain) was observed in a study of blood T cells in healthy people across ages. The wider study: About one barcoded beta molecule was captured per two T cells (by template switching). Overall study results and limits: Compared with aged donors, long-lived donors showed fewer expanded clones, suggesting selection.

Using a J-beta primer mix together with a sample-barcoded 5' primer, a second PCR was run for about 6 to 11 cycles. Using its own MiXCR run on the 5' RACE reads, TCRdb lists one record per CDR3 protein. The data contain about 1,000,000 distinct CDR3 sequences, around 43% of them singletons. Per-sample yields of isolated PBMCs were at least 6.5 million. Each sample yielded at least 6 micrograms of PBMC total RNA. This CDR3 spans 17 amino acids. Germline V gives CDR1 MNHNS, CDR2 SASEGT. V lost 0 bases, J lost 6 bases, and 10 bases stayed unmatched. Details on this clonotype: What it binds is not known.

This clonotype originated in a woman aged 60-70 years in good health. The specimen was blood. The chain has TRBV6-1 and TRBJ2-3, with 9 bases identical to TRBD2. CDR3 region: CASSEAGGGRGGDTQYF. The CDR3 DNA sequence: TGTGCCAGCAGTGAAGCGGGAGGCGGGAGGGGAGGGGATACGCAGTATTTT.